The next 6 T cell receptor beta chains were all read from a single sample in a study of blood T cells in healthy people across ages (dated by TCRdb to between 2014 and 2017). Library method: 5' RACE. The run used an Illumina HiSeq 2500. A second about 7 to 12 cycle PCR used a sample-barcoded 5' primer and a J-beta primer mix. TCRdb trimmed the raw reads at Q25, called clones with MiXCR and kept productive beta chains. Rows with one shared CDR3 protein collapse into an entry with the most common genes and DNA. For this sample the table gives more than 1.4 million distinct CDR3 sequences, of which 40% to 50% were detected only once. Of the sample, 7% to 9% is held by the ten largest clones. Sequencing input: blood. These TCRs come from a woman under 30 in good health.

Here the CDR3 reads CASSPNREAGSPLHF. CDR3 bases: TGTGCCAGCTCACCGAATAGGGAAGCGGGTTCACCCCTCCACTTT. V and J are TRBV18 and TRBJ1-6; D is uncertain. Trimming stripped 3 bases from V and 9 bases from J, with 15 bases between. This CDR3 comprises 15 residues. Germline CDR1 KGHSH, CDR2 LQKENI.

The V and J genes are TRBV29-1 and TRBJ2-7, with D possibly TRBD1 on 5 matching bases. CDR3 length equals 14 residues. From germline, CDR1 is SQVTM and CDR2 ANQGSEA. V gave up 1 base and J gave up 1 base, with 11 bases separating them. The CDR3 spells CSVEGIGESYEQYF. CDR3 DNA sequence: TGCAGCGTTGAAGGTATAGGGGAATCCTACGAGCAGTACTTC.

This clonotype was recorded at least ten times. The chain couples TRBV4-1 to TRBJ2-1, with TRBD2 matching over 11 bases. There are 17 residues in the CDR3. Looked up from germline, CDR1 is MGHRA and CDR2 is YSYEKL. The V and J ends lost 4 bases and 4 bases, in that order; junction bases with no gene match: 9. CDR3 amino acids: CASSPITSGSVYNEQFF. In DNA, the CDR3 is TGCGCCAGCAGCCCCATTACTAGCGGGAGCGTATACAATGAGCAGTTCTTC.

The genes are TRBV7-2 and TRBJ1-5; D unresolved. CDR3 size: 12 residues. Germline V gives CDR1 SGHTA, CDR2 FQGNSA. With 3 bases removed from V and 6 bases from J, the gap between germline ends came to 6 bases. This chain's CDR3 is CASSFDTQPQHF. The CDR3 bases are TGTGCCAGCAGCTTCGATACTCAGCCCCAGCATTTT.

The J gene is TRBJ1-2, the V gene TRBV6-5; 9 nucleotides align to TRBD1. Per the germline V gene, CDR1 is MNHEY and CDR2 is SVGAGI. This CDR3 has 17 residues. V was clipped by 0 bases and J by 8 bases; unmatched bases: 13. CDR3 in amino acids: CASSYSIGGTGSRGYTF. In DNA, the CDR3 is TGTGCCAGCAGTTACTCGATAGGAGGGACAGGGAGTCGAGGCTACACCTTC.

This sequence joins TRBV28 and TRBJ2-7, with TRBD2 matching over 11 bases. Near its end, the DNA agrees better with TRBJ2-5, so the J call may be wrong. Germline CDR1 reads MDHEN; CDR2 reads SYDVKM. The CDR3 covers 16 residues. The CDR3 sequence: CASSQSAGTSGETQYF. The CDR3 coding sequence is TGTGCCAGCAGTCAGTCGGCCGGGACTAGCGGAGAGACCCAGTACTTC.